The following is a T cell receptor beta chain sequence with its context. The data derive from a study of T cells in localized non-small cell lung cancer. Measured with immunoSEQ multiplex PCR; TCRdb has only the in-frame clones, and not every one. Of 70,000 to 95,000 clones in the sample, roughly 90% were seen once. Trimming cost V 0 bases and J 6 bases; bases outside gene matches: 2. Germline CDR1 is SGHRS and CDR2 is YFSETQ. The CDR3 loop spans 13 amino acids. Sample: PBMCs, taken before any cancer treatment. The TCR sequence derives from a woman aged 35-75 years with stage II squamous cell lung carcinoma. The chain links TRBV5-1 to TRBJ2-7; TRBD1 matches 8 bases. The CDR3 DNA sequence: TGCGCCAGCAGCTTGGACAGGGGGGTCGAGCAGTACTTC. This encodes CASSLDRGVEQYF.